The next 17 T cell receptor beta chains were all read from a single sample in a study of radiotherapy plus CTLA-4 blockade in lung cancer. Assay used: immunoSEQ multiplex PCR; TCRdb lists only in-frame clones, some missing. Of around 110,000 clones in the sample, more than 65% were seen once. The sample was peripheral blood, taken from a patient treated with radiotherapy plus ipilimumab. The receptors come from a human donor with non-small cell lung cancer that progressed on radiotherapy plus ipilimumab. Some clones in this sample may be carry-over from other donors' samples.

The chain combines TRBV30 with TRBJ1-2, with D possibly TRBD1 on 5 matching bases. V lost 4 bases to trimming and J lost 2 bases, with 5 bases between them. The CDR3 extends over 11 amino acids. The germline CDR1 and CDR2 sequences are GTSNPN and SVGIG (reference sequence). CDR3 loop: CAWTGNYGYTF. CDR3 nucleotide sequence: TGTGCCTGGACAGGGAACTATGGCTACACCTTC. The full variable domain, with the rest looked up from reference TRBV30 and TRBJ1-2, is SQTIHQWPATLVQPVGSPLSLECTVEGTSNPNLYWYRQAAGRGLQLLFYSVGIGQISSEVPQNLSASRPQDRQFILSSKKLLLSDSGFYLCAWTGNYGYTFGSGTRLTVV.

The CDR3 sequence: CASSIDRSTIVHF. In nucleotides, the CDR3 is TGTGCCAGCAGTATTGACAGGAGCACCATCGTACATTTT. This rearrangement joins TRBV2 to TRBJ1-5, with D possibly being TRBD1 (6 bases). The germline CDR1 and CDR2 sequences are SNHLY and FYNNEI. The CDR3 spans 13 residues. Trimming removed 5 bases from V and 16 bases from J, with 21 bases in between.

The chain carries TRBV27 and TRBJ2-5; D tentatively fits TRBD1 or TRBD2 (5 bases each). V lost 2 bases and J lost 5, with 6 bases in between. Germline V lookup: CDR1 MNHEY, CDR2 SMNVEV (reference sequence). There are 12 residues in the CDR3. The CDR3 nucleotides are TGTGCCAGCAGTTTACGGGGCGAGACCCAGTACTTC. This gives the protein CASSLRGETQYF.

The chain is built from TRBV5-1 and TRBJ2-1, with a weak D call TRBD2 (6 bases). The V and J ends lost 1 base and 0 bases respectively, with 11 bases between them. The CDR3 covers 16 residues. Germline values: CDR1 SGHRS, CDR2 YFSETQ. The chain's CDR3 is CASSLMGGRSYNEQFF. The CDR3 DNA follows: TGCGCCAGCAGCTTGATGGGGGGACGCTCCTACAATGAGCAGTTCTTC. The variable domain in full, completed from reference TRBV5-1 and TRBJ2-1, reads KAGVTQTPRYLIKTRGQQVTLSCSPISGHRSVSWYQQTPGQGLQFLFEYFSETQRNKGNFPGRFSGRQFSNSRSEMNVSTLELGDSALYLCASSLMGGRSYNEQFFGPGTRLTVL.

The rearrangement joins TRBV27 to TRBJ2-1; tentatively, D is TRBD1 (6 bases). The V and J ends lost 5 bases and 2 bases respectively, with 13 bases between them. Germline values: CDR1 MNHEY, CDR2 SMNVEV (reference sequence). This CDR3 comprises 15 residues. The CDR3 coding sequence is TGTGCCAGCAGTCTTTTAGGGGGAACCTACAATGAGCAGTTCTTC. Residues: CASSLLGGTYNEQFF.

This clone was picked up one time. V and J are TRBV11-2 and TRBJ2-5; D is ambiguous. CDR1 and CDR2 from the germline V gene are SGHAT and FQNNGV. The CDR3 spans 17 residues. The V gene lost 1 base and the J gene lost 1 base, with 16 bases spanning the gap. The CDR3 spells CASSLGAGFGFQETQYF. The CDR3 DNA sequence: TGTGCCAGCAGCTTAGGGGCCGGGTTTGGTTTCCAAGAGACCCAGTACTTC.

This clone was recorded once. The chain has TRBV25-1 and TRBJ1-4, with a tentative D call TRBD1 (5 bases). CDR3 length: 14 residues. V lost 3 bases to trimming and J lost 7 bases, with 12 bases between them. CDR1 and CDR2 from the germline V gene are MGHDK and SYGVNS. The CDR3 region has the DNA TGTGCCAGCAGTGACAGGGTAGGAAGTGAAAAACTGTTTTTT. Translating gives CASSDRVGSEKLFF.

The gene calls are TRBV18 and TRBJ2-7; D may match TRBD1 or TRBD2 (5 bases each). Trimming took off 3 bases at V and 5 bases at J, with 23 bases between the two ends. CDR1 KGHSH and CDR2 LQKENI come from the germline V gene. The CDR3 runs 17 residues. CDR3 loop: CASSPLPSGGPLDEQYF. CDR3 DNA: TGTGCCAGCTCACCCCTACCGTCTGGGGGACCTCTGGACGAGCAGTACTTC.

The genes are TRBV9 and TRBJ2-2, with D unclear. The germline gives CDR1 SGDLS, CDR2 YYNGEE. Between the trimmed V and J ends, which lost 4 bases and 1 base, there was a span of 11 bases. The CDR3 is 15 residues long. The CDR3 nucleotides read TGTGCCAGCAGCAGTGGGGATAGGAACACCGGGGAGCTGTTTTTT. Its translation: CASSSGDRNTGELFF. The full variable domain, completed using reference TRBV9 and TRBJ2-2, is DSGVTQTPKHLITATGQRVTLRCSPRSGDLSVYWYQQSLDQGLQFLIQYYNGEERAKGNILERFSAQQFPDLHSELNLSSLELGDSALYFCASSSGDRNTGELFFGEGSRLTVL.

The chain joins TRBV19 to TRBJ1-5; D might be TRBD1 (5 bases). V gave up 6 bases and J gave up 6 bases, with 15 bases separating them. Germline V gene lookup returns CDR1 LNHDA and CDR2 SQIVND (reference sequence). The CDR3 is 14 residues long. The CDR3 nucleotides read TGTGCCAGTAGGGTAAGGGACGGGGGTCAGCCCCAGCATTTT. Its translation: CASRVRDGGQPQHF.

The sample holds one count of this clone. Other DNA sequences in the same sample also yield this CDR3. The V and J genes are TRBV4-3 and TRBJ1-1, with TRBD1 as a possible D gene (6 bases). Trimming removed 0 bases from V and 1 base from J, with 6 bases in between. The CDR3 is 14 amino acids. Germline CDR1 reads LGHNA; CDR2 reads YSLEER. DNA for the CDR3: TGCGCCAGCAGCCAAGACAGGGGGAACACTGAAGCTTTCTTT. This encodes CASSQDRGNTEAFF.

This chain connects TRBV7-2 to TRBJ2-5, with 7 bases identical to TRBD2. Germline V gives CDR1 SGHTA, CDR2 FQGNSA. The CDR3 covers 15 residues. V was clipped by 3 bases and J by 4 bases; unmatched bases: 8. CDR3 loop: CASSFGGGSRETQYF. DNA for the CDR3: TGTGCCAGCAGCTTTGGGGGGGGGAGTCGAGAGACCCAGTACTTC.

The genes are TRBV7-3 and TRBJ2-3; D not certain. In germline, CDR1 is SGHTA, CDR2 FQGTGA. V lost 4 bases to trimming and J lost 4 bases, with 9 bases between them. CDR3 length: 13 residues. CDR3 DNA sequence: TGTGCCAGCAGCTCCAGAGGCGCAGATACGCAGTATTTT. It specifies CASSSRGADTQYF.

The gene calls are TRBV5-4 and TRBJ1-1; tentatively, D is TRBD1 (5 bases). Germline loops: CDR1 SGHNT, CDR2 YYREEE (reference sequence). This CDR3 region has 12 residues. V was clipped by 3 bases and J by 7 bases, with 10 bases between them. The CDR3 protein is CASSSRGYEAFF. The CDR3 region has the DNA TGTGCCAGCAGCTCTCGGGGGTATGAAGCTTTCTTT. Using reference TRBV5-4 and TRBJ1-1 for the parts outside the CDR3, the full variable domain is ETGVTQSPTHLIKTRGQQVTLRCSSQSGHNTVSWYQQALGQGPQFIFQYYREEENGRGNFPPRFSGLQFPNYSSELNVNALELDDSALYLCASSSRGYEAFFGQGTRLTVV.

V is TRBV7-9 and J is TRBJ1-2; a weak D match, TRBD1 (5 bases). The CDR3 consists of 15 residues. In germline, CDR1 is SEHNR, CDR2 FQNEAQ (reference sequence). The V and J ends lost 5 bases and 5 bases respectively, with 18 bases between them. CDR3 protein: CASSPTPGEGYGYTF. CDR3 in DNA: TGTGCCAGCAGCCCAACCCCGGGGGAAGGGTATGGCTACACCTTC.

The chain employs TRBV4-1 and TRBJ1-5, with 11 nucleotides matching TRBD1. The CDR3 contains 14 residues. Germline V lookup: CDR1 MGHRA, CDR2 YSYEKL. The J segment lost 5 bases and the V segment lost 4 bases, leaving 1 base of the junction unmatched. CDR3 DNA: TGCGCCAGCAGCCCGGGACAGGGGGATCAGCCCCAGCATTTT. Amino acid sequence: CASSPGQGDQPQHF.

CDR3 protein: CASSQVAVQGAQGEQYF. CDR3 in DNA: TGCGCCAGCAGCCAAGTAGCGGTACAGGGGGCGCAGGGCGAGCAGTACTTC. V usage is TRBV4-3 and J usage is TRBJ2-7, with 9 positions matching TRBD1. The J segment lost 6 bases and the V segment lost 1 base, leaving 13 bases of the junction unmatched. The CDR3 sequence is 17 residues long. Germline loops: CDR1 LGHNA, CDR2 YSLEER.